The rows below give T cell receptor beta chains drawn from one sample of a study of T cell repertoires in cytomegalovirus infection. TCRdb re-called the reads through MiXCR, storing one row per CDR3 protein. The sample has roughly 280,000 distinct CDR3 sequences, roughly 10% seen once. Material for sequencing was PBMCs. The receptors here all came from a human donor in good health (CMV status not recorded). Some clones in this sample may be carry-over from other donors' samples. Each CDR3 is given with its conserved first and last residue. D genes are given only for firm matches. Size values are once, few and many counts, or a class for expanded clones, and some rows have none.

v_gene,d_gene,abundance,j_gene,CDR3aa,CDR3nt
TRBV7-9,TRBD1,many,TRBJ2-1,CASSLSQGQGSYNEQFF,TGTGCCAGCAGCTTGAGTCAGGGACAGGGTTCCTACAATGAGCAGTTCTTC
TRBV28,TRBD1,many,TRBJ1-1,CASSLPGQGVAFF,TGTGCCAGCAGCTTACCGGGACAGGGCGTCGCTTTCTTT
TRBV7-2,-,many,TRBJ1-1,CASSGRKDKNTEAFF,TGTGCCAGCAGCGGGAGGAAAGACAAGAACACTGAAGCTTTCTTT
TRBV6-1,TRBD1,many,TRBJ1-1,CASKGGGSNTEAFF,TGTGCCAGCAAAGGGGGCGGTTCGAACACTGAAGCTTTCTTT
TRBV5-4,-,-,TRBJ1-2,CASSLDAHGYTF,TGTGCCAGCAGCTTGGACGCTCATGGCTACACCTTC
TRBV7-8,-,many,TRBJ1-1,CASSSYTNTEAFF,TGTGCCAGCAGCTCTTACACGAACACTGAAGCTTTCTTT
TRBV7-2,-,many,TRBJ2-3,CASSLEPGTTQYF,TGTGCCAGCAGCTTAGAGCCAGGGACTACGCAGTATTTT
TRBV7-2,TRBD2,few,TRBJ2-2,CASSPPGTTKTGELFF,TGTGCCAGCAGCCCGCCCGGGACTACCAAAACCGGGGAGCTGTTTTTT
TRBV18,TRBD2,-,TRBJ2-3,CASSNPISPGGPVTDTQYF,TGTGCCAGCTCGAACCCGATCTCTCCGGGGGGGCCGGTAACAGATACGCAGTATTTT
TRBV24-1,-,-,TRBJ1-5,CATSEHRDQPQHF,TGTGCCACCAGTGAGCACAGGGATCAGCCCCAGCATTTT
TRBV7-2,TRBD1,many,TRBJ1-5,CASSLRQGNAEQPQHF,TGTGCCAGCAGCTTACGACAGGGGAATGCTGAGCAGCCCCAGCATTTT
TRBV15,-,-,TRBJ2-2,CATREGGGSGELFF,TGTGCCACCCGGGAAGGCGGGGGCAGCGGGGAGCTGTTTTTT
TRBV28,TRBD1,-,TRBJ1-2,CASSIRGPPYGYTF,TGTGCCAGCAGTATCAGGGGGCCTCCCTATGGCTACACCTTC
TRBV11-2,-,many,TRBJ1-1,CASSPPGPRNTEAFF,TGTGCCAGCAGCCCGCCGGGTCCTCGGAACACTGAAGCTTTCTTT
TRBV7-6,-,-,TRBJ2-1,CASSWISQSPWFF,TGTGCCAGCAGCTGGATCTCGCAGAGCCCTTGGTTCTTC
TRBV7-9,TRBD2,many,TRBJ2-5,CASSQGRTSGIQETQYF,TGTGCCAGCAGCCAAGGGAGGACTAGCGGGATTCAAGAGACCCAGTACTTC
TRBV6-8,TRBD2,many,TRBJ2-7,CASRGSGASYEQYF,TGTGCCAGCAGAGGTAGCGGGGCCTCCTACGAGCAGTACTTC
TRBV7-2,-,many,TRBJ1-3,CASRLTVNSGNTIYF,TGTGCCAGCAGACTGACAGTTAACTCTGGAAACACCATATATTTT
TRBV7-6,TRBD2,many,TRBJ2-5,CASSYGSGIETQYF,TGTGCCAGCAGCTATGGTAGCGGGATAGAGACCCAGTACTTC
TRBV7-2,-,many,TRBJ2-7,CASSKAAGSPGEQYF,TGTGCCAGCAGCAAAGCGGCAGGTTCCCCGGGGGAGCAGTACTTC
TRBV7-6,-,many,TRBJ2-2,CASSLAGGPGELFF,TGTGCCAGCAGCTTAGCGGGGGGGCCCGGGGAGCTGTTTTTT
TRBV12-3/TRBV12-4,-,many,TRBJ1-1,CASSPFPRENTEAFF,TGTGCCAGCAGCCCTTTTCCCAGGGAAAACACTGAAGCTTTCTTT
TRBV11-2,TRBD1,many,TRBJ1-1,CASSQPSGTGMGTEAFF,TGTGCCAGCAGCCAGCCCTCCGGGACAGGGATGGGTACTGAAGCTTTCTTT
TRBV7-2,-,many,TRBJ1-1,CASSETMLRREAFF,TGTGCCAGCAGCGAAACGATGCTGAGGAGAGAAGCTTTCTTT
TRBV4-3,TRBD1,-,TRBJ1-6,CASRDRESSPLHF,TGCGCCAGCAGGGACAGGGAAAGTTCACCCCTCCACTTT
TRBV7-2,-,-,TRBJ1-2,CASSLPEPGVYGYTF,TGTGCCAGCAGCTTACCTGAACCAGGGGTCTATGGCTACACCTTC
TRBV28,-,few,TRBJ2-3,CATSAGRTDTQYF,TGTGCCACCTCGGCAGGACGCACAGATACGCAGTATTTT
TRBV7-2,TRBD1,medium-sized,TRBJ2-7,CASSPRTGQAYEQYF,TGTGCCAGCAGCCCGAGGACAGGGCAGGCCTACGAGCAGTACTTC
TRBV7-4,-,many,TRBJ2-7,CASSLALLGYEQYF,TGTGCCAGCAGCTTAGCGCTATTGGGTTACGAGCAGTACTTC
TRBV7-3,-,many,TRBJ2-1,CASSRGGGSWDEQFF,TGTGCCAGCAGCCGCGGTGGGGGGTCTTGGGATGAGCAGTTCTTC